The 23 T cell receptor beta chains listed next were all sequenced from one sample in a study of T cell responses to AZD1222 COVID-19 vaccine. Sequencing used immunoSEQ multiplex PCR; TCRdb keeps in-frame clones, though not all of them. The top ten clones hold approximately 2% of a sample with about 160,000 clones, roughly nine tenths of them seen once. The sequences come from peripheral blood, collected on day 0 of AZD1222 vaccination. The receptors here all came from an adult in good health.

This chain connects TRBV5-8 to TRBJ1-5, with D maybe TRBD1 (5 bases). V was pared by 6 bases and J by 7 bases, with 20 bases between. Per germline, CDR1 SGHTS and CDR2 YDEGEE. This CDR3 spans 15 amino acids. The CDR3 sequence: CASTISGTTRQPQHF. CDR3 DNA: TGTGCCAGCACCATCTCCGGGACTACGAGGCAGCCCCAGCATTTT.

A word on this clone: Other nucleotide sequences in the sample specify the same CDR3. The rearrangement uses TRBV7-2 and TRBJ2-7; 8 bases are a match to TRBD1. From germline, CDR1 is SGHTA and CDR2 FQGNSA. Trimming removed 5 bases from V and 3 bases from J; junction bases left unmatched: 6. This CDR3 contains 14 residues. In DNA form, the CDR3 reads TGTGCCAGCAGCCTCGGGACAGGTCTCTACGAGCAGTACTTC. It yields the protein CASSLGTGLYEQYF.

The rearrangement links TRBV10-1 to TRBJ2-7; 8 bases are shared with TRBD2. Germline-derived CDR1 and CDR2 are WNHNN and SYGVQD (reference sequence). The CDR3 spans 14 residues. Trimming removed 2 bases from V and 4 bases from J; junction bases left unmatched: 4. The CDR3 loop is CASSESGGKYEQYF. The CDR3 DNA reads TGCGCCAGCAGTGAGAGCGGGGGCAAGTACGAGCAGTACTTC.

V is TRBV7-2 and J is TRBJ1-5, with D perhaps matching TRBD1 (5 bases). CDR1 and CDR2 from the germline V gene are SGHTA and FQGNSA. V was pared by 5 bases and J by 1 base, with 18 bases between. The CDR3 extends over 17 amino acids. The CDR3 spells CASSRIGAWESNQPQHF. The CDR3 nucleotides read TGTGCCAGCAGCCGGATCGGGGCCTGGGAGAGCAATCAGCCCCAGCATTTT.

Comments on this clone: One junction end disagrees with the germline gene, perhaps due to a read error. The chain combines TRBV7-9 with TRBJ1-1; 8 nucleotides agree with TRBD1. The CDR3 has 10 amino acids. CDR1 and CDR2 from the germline V gene are SEHNR and FQNEAQ (reference sequence). The CDR3 protein is CASSLGTGNF. DNA for the CDR3: TGTGCCAGCAGCTTAGGGACAGGGAACTTT.

The chain employs TRBV5-5 and TRBJ1-5; weak D call: TRBD1 (6 bases). This CDR3 has 14 residues. V shed 7 bases and J shed 5 bases, with 16 bases lying between them. Germline-derived CDR1 and CDR2 are SGHKS and YYEKEE (reference sequence). CDR3 in DNA: TGTGCCAGCGCTAAAGAGGGGGGCGATCAGCCCCAGCATTTT. It translates to CASAKEGGDQPQHF.

This chain links TRBV10-3 with TRBJ1-1; D is possibly TRBD1 (5 bases). Germline V lookup: CDR1 ENHRY, CDR2 SYGVKD. The length of the CDR3 is 13 residues. Trimming left V 7 bases short and J 5 bases short, with 14 bases between. CDR3 in DNA: TGTGCCATCAAGGAAGCGGGGGGGACTGAAGCTTTCTTT. Protein product: CAIKEAGGTEAFF.

The chain combines TRBV10-3 with TRBJ1-3; D possibly corresponds to TRBD1 (6 bases). Germline loops: CDR1 ENHRY, CDR2 SYGVKD. The length of the CDR3 is 13 residues. V lost 10 bases, J lost 1 base, and 11 bases lay in between. This CDR3 is CATLQGSGNTIYF. As DNA, the CDR3 is TGTGCCACCCTACAGGGTTCTGGAAACACCATATATTTT.

The rearrangement joins TRBV7-9 to TRBJ1-4; the match to TRBD1 covers 7 bases. The J segment lost 8 bases and the V segment lost 1 base, leaving 7 bases of the junction unmatched. Per the germline V gene, CDR1 is SEHNR and CDR2 is FQNEAQ (reference sequence). This CDR3 contains 15 residues. Here the CDR3 DNA reads TGTGCCAGCAGCTTAGATGGGACAGCGGGCGAAAAACTGTTTTTT. Protein product: CASSLDGTAGEKLFF. The full variable domain, with the rest looked up from reference TRBV7-9 and TRBJ1-4, is DTGVSQNPRHKITKRGQNVTFRCDPISEHNRLYWYRQTLGQGPEFLTYFQNEAQLEKSRLLSDRFSAERPKGSFSTLEIQRTEQGDSAMYLCASSLDGTAGEKLFFGSGTQLSVL.

V usage is TRBV5-1 and J usage is TRBJ2-2; possible D gene TRBD2, 6 bases. This CDR3 comprises 18 residues. The V end was cut by 5 bases, the J end by 5 bases, with 25 bases between. Germline V gene lookup returns CDR1 SGHRS and CDR2 YFSETQ. As DNA, the CDR3 is TGCGCCAGCAGTTCTTTAAACCAACCCGGGGGTCCAACCGGGGAGCTGTTTTTT. This codes for CASSSLNQPGGPTGELFF.

The J gene is TRBJ2-7, the V gene TRBV30; 8 positions agree with TRBD1. The CDR3 totals 18 residues. The trim removed 2 bases at V and 3 bases at J, leaving 18 bases unmatched. Germline V gene lookup returns CDR1 GTSNPN and CDR2 SVGIG (reference sequence). The CDR3, as DNA: TGTGCCTGGAGTCCTGGACAGGGAGGTTATAGAGGTCACTACGAGCAGTACTTC. Its translation is CAWSPGQGGYRGHYEQYF. Full variable domain (missing parts from reference TRBV30 and TRBJ2-7): SQTIHQWPATLVQPVGSPLSLECTVEGTSNPNLYWYRQAAGRGLQLLFYSVGIGQISSEVPQNLSASRPQDRQFILSSKKLLLSDSGFYLCAWSPGQGGYRGHYEQYFGPGTRLTVT.

This clone came up once. CDR3 amino acids: CASGTGESGYTF. As DNA, the CDR3 is TGTGCCAGCGGAACAGGGGAATCTGGCTACACCTTC. The chain recombines TRBV12-3 or TRBV12-4 with TRBJ1-2, with 7 positions matching TRBD1. The CDR3 consists of 12 residues. Trimming at V came to 8 bases and at J to 7 bases, leaving 7 bases not matched to a gene.

For the CDR3, the DNA is TGTGCCAGACGGGACAGGGGGATGGATGGAAAACTGTTTTTT. It specifies CARRDRGMDGKLFF. This sequence joins TRBV2 and TRBJ1-4; 11 bases are shared with TRBD1. V trimming: 9 bases; J trimming: 10 bases; junction bases outside the gene matches: 10. The CDR3 runs to 14 residues. The germline V gene has CDR1 SNHLY and CDR2 FYNNEI.

The chain couples TRBV5-4 to TRBJ2-1; 8 bases are shared with TRBD1. CDR3 length: 13 amino acids. Losses at the gene ends were 5 bases for V and 5 bases for J; bases not matched to a gene: 3. CDR1 is SGHNT, CDR2 YYREEE, per germline (reference sequence). CDR3 in DNA: TGTGCCAGCAGAAGGGACAGGAACAATGAGCAGTTCTTC. Translating gives CASRRDRNNEQFF.

The chain is built from TRBV7-9 and TRBJ2-7; D unclear. Germline CDR1 reads SEHNR; CDR2 reads FQNEAQ (reference sequence). The CDR3 loop spans 16 amino acids. Trimming removed 1 base from V and 0 bases from J, with 13 bases in between. CDR3 region: CASSLVVGPSSYEQYF. The CDR3 nucleotides read TGTGCCAGCAGCTTAGTAGTCGGGCCGAGCTCCTACGAGCAGTACTTC.

On this clone itself: The identical CDR3 is also encoded by other nucleotide sequences in the sample. V usage is TRBV28 and J usage is TRBJ1-2; D gene uncertain. Germline V lookup: CDR1 MDHEN, CDR2 SYDVKM. The CDR3 totals 16 residues. V was trimmed by 4 bases and J by 0 bases, leaving 15 bases between them. The CDR3 reads CASSSTTGRANYGYTF. The CDR3, as DNA: TGTGCCAGCAGTTCAACCACGGGGAGAGCTAACTATGGCTACACCTTC.

This clone was detected once. CDR3 nucleotides: TGTGCCAGCAGCACTAGGACTAGCGGGGACACAGATACGCAGTATTTT. It translates to CASSTRTSGDTDTQYF. The chain has TRBV9 and TRBJ2-3, with 12 bases lining up with TRBD2. Germline CDR1 and CDR2: SGDLS and YYNGEE. This CDR3 is 16 amino acids long. With V trimmed by 4 bases and J by 2 bases, 5 bases remained unmatched.

The chain recombines TRBV19 with TRBJ1-5, with 7 bases identical to TRBD1. V lost 9 bases and J lost 5; bases outside the gene matches: 22. The CDR3 extends over 18 amino acids. Germline CDR1 and CDR2: LNHDA and SQIVND (reference sequence). CDR3 bases: TGTGCCAGCCAGCCGATATCGGTAGGGGGCGCAACGTATCAGCCCCAGCATTTT. Protein sequence: CASQPISVGGATYQPQHF.

The chain employs TRBV12-5 and TRBJ2-2; D is unclear. V lost 0 bases and J 6 bases, leaving 26 bases between the germline ends. In germline, CDR1 is LGHNT, CDR2 FRNRAP. The CDR3 runs to 20 residues. CDR3 in amino acids: CASGLVPLGRPLARAGELFF. The CDR3 nucleotides are TGTGCTAGTGGTTTGGTACCATTGGGTAGACCCCTCGCGCGCGCCGGGGAGCTGTTTTTT. The full variable domain, in which reference TRBV12-5 and TRBJ2-2 provide the parts outside the CDR3, is DARVTQTPRHKVTEMGQEVTMRCQPILGHNTVFWYRQTMMQGLELLAYFRNRAPLDDSGMPKDRFSAEMPDATLATLKIQPSEPRDSAVYFCASGLVPLGRPLARAGELFFGEGSRLTVL.

The rearrangement links TRBV7-2 to TRBJ1-4; D is undetermined. CDR3 length: 15 amino acids. V was pared by 0 bases and J by 7 bases, with 12 bases between. Germline V gene data show CDR1 as SGHTA and CDR2 as FQGNSA. The CDR3 region is CASSLASGPREKLFF. Written as DNA, the CDR3 is TGTGCCAGCAGCTTAGCGAGTGGCCCTCGTGAAAAACTGTTTTTT. The full variable domain, its missing parts supplied by reference TRBV7-2 and TRBJ1-4, is GAGVSQSPSNKVTEKGKDVELRCDPISGHTALYWYRQSLGQGLEFLIYFQGNSAPDKSGLPSDRFSAERTGGSVSTLTIQRTQQEDSAVYLCASSLASGPREKLFFGSGTQLSVL.

The rearrangement joins TRBV6-2 or TRBV6-3 to TRBJ2-1; D tentatively fits TRBD1 or TRBD2 (5 bases each). The CDR3 is 13 residues long. Trimming removed 4 bases at V and 10 bases at J, with 14 bases between. The germline V gene encodes CDR1 MNHEY and CDR2 SVGEGT. The CDR3 loop reads CASSFTGPPEQFF. In DNA form, the CDR3 reads TGTGCCAGCAGTTTTACGGGACCCCCAGAGCAGTTCTTC.

The V gene is TRBV24-1, the J gene TRBJ1-4; D remains unclear. The CDR3 covers 16 residues. Germline V gene lookup returns CDR1 KGHDR and CDR2 SFDVKD. V was trimmed by 3 bases and J by 8 bases, leaving 18 bases between them. CDR3 residues: CATSDPARVGNEKLFF. The CDR3 bases are TGTGCCACCAGTGATCCTGCCCGGGTTGGGAACGAAAAACTGTTTTTT.

This sequence joins TRBV2 and TRBJ2-3; D unclear. V lost 3 bases, J lost 1 base, and 17 bases lay in between. Germline V gene lookup returns CDR1 SNHLY and CDR2 FYNNEI. The CDR3 runs 17 residues. CDR3 sequence (DNA): TGTGCCAGCAGTGACGGTAGGAACACTTATCGCACAGATACGCAGTATTTT. This codes for CASSDGRNTYRTDTQYF. Variable domain in full (rest from reference TRBV2 and TRBJ2-3): EPEVTQTPSHQVTQMGQEVILRCVPISNHLYFYWYRQILGQKVEFLVSFYNNEISEKSEIFDDQFSVERPDGSNFTLKIRSTKLEDSAMYFCASSDGRNTYRTDTQYFGPGTRLTVL.